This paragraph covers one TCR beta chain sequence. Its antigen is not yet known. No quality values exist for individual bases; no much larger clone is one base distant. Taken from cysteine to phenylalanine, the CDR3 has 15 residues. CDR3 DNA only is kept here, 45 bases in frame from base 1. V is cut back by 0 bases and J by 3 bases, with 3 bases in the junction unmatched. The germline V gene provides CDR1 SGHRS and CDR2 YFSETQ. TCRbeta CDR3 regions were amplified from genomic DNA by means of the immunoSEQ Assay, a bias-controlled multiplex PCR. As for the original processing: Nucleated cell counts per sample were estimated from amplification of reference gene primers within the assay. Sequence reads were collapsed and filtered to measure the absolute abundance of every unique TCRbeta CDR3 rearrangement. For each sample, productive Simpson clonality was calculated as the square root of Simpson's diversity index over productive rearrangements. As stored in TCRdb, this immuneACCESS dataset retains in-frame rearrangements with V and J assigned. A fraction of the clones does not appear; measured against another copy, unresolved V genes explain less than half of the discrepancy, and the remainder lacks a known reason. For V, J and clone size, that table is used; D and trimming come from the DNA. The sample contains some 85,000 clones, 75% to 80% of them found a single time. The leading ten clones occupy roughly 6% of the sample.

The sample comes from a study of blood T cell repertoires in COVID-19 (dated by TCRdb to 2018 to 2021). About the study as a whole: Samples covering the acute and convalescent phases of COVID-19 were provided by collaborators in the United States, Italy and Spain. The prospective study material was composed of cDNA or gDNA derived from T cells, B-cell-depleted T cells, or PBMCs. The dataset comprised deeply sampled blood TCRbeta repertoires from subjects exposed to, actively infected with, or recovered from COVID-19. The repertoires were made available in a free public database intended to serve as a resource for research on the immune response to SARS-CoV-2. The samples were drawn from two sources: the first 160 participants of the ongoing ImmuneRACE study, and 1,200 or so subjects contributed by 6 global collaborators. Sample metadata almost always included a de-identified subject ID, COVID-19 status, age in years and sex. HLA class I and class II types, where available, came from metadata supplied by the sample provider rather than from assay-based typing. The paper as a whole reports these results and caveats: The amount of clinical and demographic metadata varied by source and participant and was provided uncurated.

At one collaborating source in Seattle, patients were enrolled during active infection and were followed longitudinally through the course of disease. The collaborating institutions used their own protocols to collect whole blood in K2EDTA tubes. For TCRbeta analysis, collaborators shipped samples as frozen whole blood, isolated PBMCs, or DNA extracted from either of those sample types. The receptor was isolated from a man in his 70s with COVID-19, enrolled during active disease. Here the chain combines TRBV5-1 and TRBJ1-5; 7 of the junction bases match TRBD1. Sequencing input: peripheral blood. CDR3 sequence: CASSLDGQVNQPQHF. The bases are TGCGCCAGCAGCTTGGACGGACAGGTCAATCAGCCCCAGCATTTT.